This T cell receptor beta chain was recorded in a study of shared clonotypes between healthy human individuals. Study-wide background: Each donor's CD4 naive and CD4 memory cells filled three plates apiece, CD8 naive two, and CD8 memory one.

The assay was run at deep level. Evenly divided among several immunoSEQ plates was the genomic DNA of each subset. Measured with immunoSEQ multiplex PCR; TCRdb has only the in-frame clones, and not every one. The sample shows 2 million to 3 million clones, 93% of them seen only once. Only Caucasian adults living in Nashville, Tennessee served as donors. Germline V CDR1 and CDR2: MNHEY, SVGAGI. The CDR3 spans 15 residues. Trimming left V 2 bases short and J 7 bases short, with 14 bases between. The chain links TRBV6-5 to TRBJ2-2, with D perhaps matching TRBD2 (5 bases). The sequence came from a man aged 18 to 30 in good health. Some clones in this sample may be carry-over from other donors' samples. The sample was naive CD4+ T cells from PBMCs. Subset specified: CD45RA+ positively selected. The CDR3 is CASSYLGGGVGELFF. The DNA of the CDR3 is TGTGCCAGCAGTTACCTTGGAGGTGGGGTCGGGGAGCTGTTTTTT.